This note documents a single T cell receptor beta chain sequence. TCRdb's table, derived via immunoSEQ multiplex PCR, lists solely in-frame clones and lacks some. The data contain 300,000 to 400,000 clones, more than 75% of them singletons. The source of the sample is a study of blood T cell repertoires in COVID-19. Sequences were obtained from peripheral blood. The TCR comes from a woman aged 60-70 years with COVID-19, enrolled during active disease.

The DNA of the CDR3 is TGTGCCAGCTCACAACCGGGGACAGGGGACCGCGAGCAGTACTTC. This translates into CASSQPGTGDREQYF. The chain has TRBV18 and TRBJ2-7; TRBD1 matches at 10 bases. Germline V gene sequence: CDR1 KGHSH, CDR2 LQKENI. After removal of 4 bases from V and 6 bases from J, the junction contained 9 bases not matched to a gene. This CDR3 has 15 amino acids.